Presented here are 16 T cell receptor beta chains from one specimen sequenced in a study of T cell changes during pregnancy in multiple sclerosis. The data were produced by immunoSEQ multiplex PCR, yet TCRdb's version contains in-frame clones alone and is incomplete. The data show tens of thousands of clones, roughly 90% seen once. Sequencing used peripheral blood, obtained after pregnancy. These receptors came from a female donor in good health, enrolled as a control in a pregnancy study.

The chain uses TRBV30 and TRBJ1-4; D is unclear. Germline CDR1 and CDR2: GTSNPN and SVGIG (reference sequence). The CDR3 runs 14 residues. V was cut by 2 bases and J by 3 bases, with 10 bases left in between. CDR3 residues: CAWSRVESNEKLFF. CDR3 sequence (DNA): TGTGCCTGGAGTCGGGTGGAGTCTAATGAAAAACTGTTTTTT.

The gene calls are TRBV25-1 and TRBJ2-7; 8 bases are a match to TRBD2. Germline trimming cut 3 bases from V and 4 bases from J; bases unmatched to any gene: 11. The CDR3 loop spans 16 amino acids. Per the germline V gene, CDR1 is MGHDK and CDR2 is SYGVNS. In nucleotides, the CDR3 is TGTGCCAGCAGTGACCCCTCTGGGCGGGGGGAATACGAGCAGTACTTC. Its translation: CASSDPSGRGEYEQYF.

The chain joins TRBV10-3 to TRBJ2-3, with 11 bases fitting TRBD2. The CDR3 runs to 14 residues. Trimming at V came to 7 bases and at J to 2 bases, leaving 2 bases not matched to a gene. The V gene's germline CDR1 is ENHRY and CDR2 SYGVKD. In DNA, the CDR3 is TGTGCCATCACTAGCGGGGGGAACACAGATACGCAGTATTTT. Its protein is CAITSGGNTDTQYF.

The chain has TRBV9 and TRBJ1-2; D possibly corresponds to TRBD1 (5 bases). The ends were cut back, 3 bases at V and 4 bases at J, with 13 bases in the middle. Germline CDR1 and CDR2: SGDLS and YYNGEE. The CDR3 is 14 amino acids. Here the CDR3 reads CASSADGRGYGYTF. DNA of the CDR3: TGTGCCAGCAGCGCGGACGGTAGGGGCTATGGCTACACCTTC.

The chain is built from TRBV7-2 and TRBJ2-3, with D possibly matching TRBD1 (5 bases). The V and J ends lost 2 bases and 0 bases respectively, with 15 bases between them. CDR1 is SGHTA and CDR2 is FQGNSA in the germline V gene. The CDR3 runs 17 residues. The CDR3 here is CASSLRVGAISTDTQYF. In DNA form, the CDR3 reads TGTGCCAGCAGCTTAAGGGTAGGGGCTATAAGCACAGATACGCAGTATTTT.

This rearrangement joins TRBV28 to TRBJ1-1, with a possible D match to TRBD1 (5 bases). V lost 7 bases and J 7 bases, leaving 13 bases between the germline ends. The CDR3 is 12 residues long. Germline V lookup: CDR1 MDHEN, CDR2 SYDVKM. Written as DNA, the CDR3 is TGTGCCAGCACCGAAGTGGGGGGTGAAGCTTTCTTT. Residues: CASTEVGGEAFF.

The chain combines TRBV4-1 with TRBJ2-7; maybe TRBD1 (6 bases). The V end was cut by 3 bases, the J end by 0 bases, with 18 bases between. CDR3 length: 17 amino acids. Germline assignment: CDR1 MGHRA and CDR2 YSYEKL. The CDR3 loop is CASSHGGDRDNSYEQYF. The CDR3 nucleotides read TGCGCCAGCAGCCATGGGGGCGATCGGGACAACTCCTACGAGCAGTACTTC.

This chain's CDR3 is CASSSTGREQYF. DNA for the CDR3: TGTGCCAGCAGCTCCACTGGTCGGGAGCAGTACTTC. The rearrangement uses TRBV7-3 and TRBJ2-7; D not certain. The V end was cut by 4 bases, the J end by 7 bases, with 11 bases between. Germline-derived CDR1 and CDR2 are SGHTA and FQGTGA. This CDR3 comprises 12 residues.

This clone was counted once. The chain employs TRBV27 and TRBJ2-6, with a tentative D call TRBD1 (6 bases). The CDR3 has 19 amino acids. V was trimmed by 4 bases and J by 0 bases, leaving 19 bases between them. Germline-derived CDR1 and CDR2 are MNHEY and SMNVEV (reference sequence). The CDR3 reads CASSWGRFRGSSGANVLTF. In DNA form, the CDR3 reads TGTGCCAGCAGTTGGGGCAGGTTCAGGGGTAGCTCTGGGGCCAACGTCCTGACTTTC.

The V and J genes are TRBV7-6 and TRBJ2-2; D not certain. CDR1 is SGHVS, CDR2 FNYEAQ, per germline. The CDR3 totals 13 residues. V was cut by 7 bases and J by 0 bases, with 6 bases left in between. This CDR3 reads CASIEANTGELFF. CDR3 nucleotides: TGTGCCAGCATAGAAGCGAACACCGGGGAGCTGTTTTTT.

The J gene is TRBJ2-1, the V gene TRBV5-1, with 7 bases aligning to TRBD1. The CDR3 has 16 amino acids. Germline V gives CDR1 SGHRS, CDR2 YFSETQ. V lost 4 bases and J lost 1; bases outside the gene matches: 8. CDR3 residues: CASSDRQGRSYNEQFF. The CDR3 region has the DNA TGCGCCAGCAGCGACAGACAGGGCCGGTCCTACAATGAGCAGTTCTTC.

A single count supports this clone. This rearrangement joins TRBV5-5 to TRBJ2-6, with D perhaps matching TRBD2 (5 bases). The V gene's germline CDR1 is SGHKS and CDR2 YYEKEE (reference sequence). V was cut by 1 base and J by 4 bases, with 12 bases left in between. The CDR3 runs to 16 residues. DNA of the CDR3: TGTGCCAGCAGCTTGAGCCCGCCGGGAGGGGCCAACGTCCTGACTTTC. Protein product: CASSLSPPGGANVLTF.

Only a few counts were recorded for this clone. The rearrangement uses TRBV4-3 and TRBJ2-7, with 9 nucleotides matching TRBD1. The length of the CDR3 is 17 residues. Trimming at V came to 4 bases and at J to 6 bases, leaving 16 bases not matched to a gene. CDR1 LGHNA and CDR2 YSLEER come from the germline V gene. This CDR3 reads CASSRQIPGTGFREQYF. The CDR3, as DNA: TGCGCCAGCAGCCGCCAAATCCCCGGGACAGGGTTTCGCGAGCAGTACTTC.

This clone has only a few counts. The gene calls are TRBV5-5 and TRBJ2-7, with D maybe TRBD1 (6 bases). Germline V gene lookup returns CDR1 SGHKS and CDR2 YYEKEE (reference sequence). V was cut by 1 base and J by 1 base, with 12 bases left in between. The CDR3 is made up of 15 amino acids. The CDR3 loop is CASSLMGTTSYEQYF. DNA of the CDR3: TGTGCCAGCAGCTTGATGGGGACAACTTCCTACGAGCAGTACTTC.

On this clone itself: At one of its ends the junction is not consistent with the germline gene, which may arise from a read error. The rearrangement links TRBV28 to TRBJ1-1; D remains ambiguous. The CDR3 runs 9 residues. CDR1 MDHEN and CDR2 SYDVKM come from the germline V gene. CDR3 in amino acids: CASSIRGPF. The CDR3 nucleotides are TGTGCCAGCAGTATCAGAGGTCCTTTT.

This clone was seen only once. The chain links TRBV29-1 to TRBJ2-7; tentative D call: TRBD2 (5 bases). The length of the CDR3 is 15 residues. Germline V CDR1 and CDR2: SQVTM, ANQGSEA. The V gene lost 1 base and the J gene lost 0 bases, with 13 bases spanning the gap. The CDR3: CSVEGWTLSSYEQYF. The CDR3, as DNA: TGCAGCGTTGAAGGTTGGACTTTAAGCTCCTACGAGCAGTACTTC.